The sequence of this TCR beta chain was determined in a study of shared clonotypes between healthy human individuals. Assay runs were performed at deep level. Genomic DNA from each subset was divided evenly over several immunoSEQ plates. Sequencing used immunoSEQ multiplex PCR; TCRdb keeps in-frame clones, though not all of them. The table has a few hundred thousand clones, around 77% seen once. Germline assignment: CDR1 SEHNR and CDR2 FQNEAQ (reference sequence). The CDR3 has 14 residues. V lost 0 bases, J lost 1 base, and 7 bases lay in between. Input material: PBMCs. The chain has TRBV7-9 and TRBJ2-7; maybe TRBD1 (5 bases). This TCR derives from a woman aged 40-49 years in good health. Some clones in this sample may be carry-over from other donors' samples. CDR3 in amino acids: CASSLAPGSYEQYF. CDR3 DNA sequence: TGTGCCAGCAGCTTAGCTCCAGGGTCCTACGAGCAGTACTTC. Full variable domain (missing parts from reference TRBV7-9 and TRBJ2-7): DTGVSQNPRHKITKRGQNVTFRCDPISEHNRLYWYRQTLGQGPEFLTYFQNEAQLEKSRLLSDRFSAERPKGSFSTLEIQRTEQGDSAMYLCASSLAPGSYEQYFGPGTRLTVT.